This T cell receptor (beta chain) is drawn from a study of T cells in Graves' hyperthyroidism and ophthalmopathy. Orbital computed tomography, thyroid ultrasound, serum thyroxine and TRAb, and clinical symptoms together informed the diagnoses. The source of the PBMCs was 9.5 to 10 ml of fresh peripheral blood. Study observations and caveats: Ophthalmopathy and stable hyperthyroidism were separated by a 13 V-J model. Most expanded thyroid clonotypes above 0.001 recurred in blood.

TCR beta CDR3 sequences were amplified from RNA transcripts. Carried out on the TCR CDR3, a first-round RT-PCR used the HTBI primer set. TCRdb independently ran MiXCR on the multiplex PCR reads; one entry per CDR3 protein. The repertoire holds approximately 400,000 distinct CDR3 sequences, with about an eighth as singletons. V lost 3 bases to trimming and J lost 5 bases, with 5 bases between them. There are 12 residues in the CDR3. From germline, CDR1 is SEHNR and CDR2 FQNEAQ (reference sequence). A note on this clonotype: Antigen: not known.

The clonotype was recovered from a man aged 50 or older with Graves' ophthalmopathy. This chain joins TRBV7-9 and TRBJ2-1, with D unresolved. Sequenced input: blood. The CDR3 DNA is TGTGCCAGCAGCTTCAGGAACAATGAGCAGTTCTTC. Protein: CASSFRNNEQFF.